The clone carrying this T cell receptor (beta chain) was observed many times. Patients chosen for sequencing had CD8+CD57+ cells that had expanded, as shown by flow cytometry. It was genomic DNA that served as the template for profiling TCR beta VDJ and CDR3. TCRdb reanalysed the reads using MiXCR and keeps one entry per CDR3 protein. The sample holds about 160,000 distinct CDR3 sequences, around 52% seen once. The data were obtained in a study of CD8+CD57+ T cells in acquired aplastic anemia. The CDR3 has 13 residues. Germline V gene lookup returns CDR1 SQVTM and CDR2 ANQGSEA. V was pared by 2 bases and J by 1 base, with 9 bases between.

The chain carries TRBV29-1 and TRBJ2-7; D remains unclear. The receptor was isolated from a human donor with aplastic anemia. Material: sorted CD4+, CD8+, or CD8+CD57+ T cells (not recorded which) from PBMCs. The CDR3 DNA sequence: TGCAGCGTTGAATTAGGTGGGTCCTACGAGCAGTACTTC. Its translation: CSVELGGSYEQYF.